This T cell receptor (beta chain) was recorded in a study of beta chain features in type 1 diabetes. Trimming cost V 4 bases and J 6 bases, with 9 bases left between them. This CDR3 contains 13 residues. Looked up from germline, CDR1 is SGHVS and CDR2 is FNYEAQ. Using CD45RO/CCR7/CD25/CD127/CD95/CD27, CD4+ naive, central memory, regulatory and stem cell-like memory cells were sorted. This clone has only a few counts. Its antigen is as yet unknown. Findings of the study overall: In these data, an HLA type influence on TCRB rearrangement remained unresolved.

Isolated RNA was reverse transcribed in full, so expressed TCRB transcripts were sequenced. The table came from immunoSEQ multiplex PCR; TCRdb's copy has only in-frame clones and leaves some out. The data contain more than 150,000 clones, around an eighth of them singletons. Sequenced: central memory CD4+ T cells from blood. This clonotype was obtained from a woman between 18 and 30 years old in good health. The chain joins TRBV7-6 to TRBJ2-2; no clear D. The CDR3 DNA reads TGTGCCAGCAGCTCCTTAAGCCCCGGGGAGCTGTTTTTT. It is translated as CASSSLSPGELFF.